This T cell receptor (beta chain) was sequenced during a study of OX40 agonist ivuxolimab in advanced cancers. Study summary: Of mixed ages from about 23 to 90 and averaging 60 years, the group was over 80% male.

For this clone: Its cognate antigen is unknown.

From germline, CDR1 is SNHLY and CDR2 FYNNEI. The CDR3 contains 12 residues. Trimming stripped 6 bases from V and 11 bases from J, with 14 bases between. Study findings and constraints: Clonal expansion from baseline to week 6 occurred in both CD4+ and CD8+ T cells.

Repertoires were generated with immunoSEQ multiplex PCR, while TCRdb's copy carries only in-frame clones and drops some. This table holds 35,000 to 50,000 clones, approximately 86% found once. The receptor was isolated from an adult with an advanced solid tumor such as melanoma, head and neck, liver or kidney cancer. The chain carries TRBV2 and TRBJ1-3; the D gene is possibly TRBD1 (5 bases). The sequences come from CD4+ or CD8+ T cells sorted from blood, collected in a trial of the OX40 agonist ivuxolimab. In DNA, the CDR3 is TGTGCCAGCAGAGGAACCAGGGAGGCCATATATTTT. Translated: CASRGTREAIYF.